This note documents a single T cell receptor beta chain sequence. The antigen this receptor binds is unknown. Base-call qualities are not available, and no considerably larger clone is one nucleotide away. This sample stems from a study of blood T cell repertoires in COVID-19 (TCRdb year 2020). Regarding the complete study: Collaborator samples came from the United States, Italy and Spain and covered acute and convalescent phases of COVID-19. A de-identified subject ID, COVID-19 status, age in years and sex were almost always included in the sample metadata. Where HLA class I and class II types were available, the types were taken from metadata supplied by the sample provider, not from assay-based typing. The prospective study material was composed of cDNA or gDNA derived from T cells, B-cell-depleted T cells, or PBMCs. The repertoires were released in a freely available public database meant as a resource for research on the immune response to SARS-CoV-2. The dataset comprised deeply sampled blood TCRbeta repertoires from subjects exposed to, actively infected with, or recovered from COVID-19. The samples were drawn from the first 160 participants of the ongoing ImmuneRACE study and from more than 1,000 subjects provided by 6 global collaborators.

V and J lose 2 bases and 7 bases, and a span of 23 bases separates them. Per the germline V gene (reference sequence), GTSNPN is the CDR1 and SVGIG is the CDR2. CDR3 length: 16 amino acids, cysteine to phenylalanine. The entry retains the CDR3 DNA only, 48 bases that are in frame from base 1. Each collaborating institution followed its own protocols to collect whole blood in K2EDTA tubes. For TCRbeta analysis, collaborators shipped samples as frozen whole blood, isolated PBMCs, or DNA extracted from either of those sample types. TCRbeta CDR3 regions were amplified from genomic DNA by means of the immunoSEQ Assay, a bias-controlled multiplex PCR. Under the source paper's analysis protocol: The number of nucleated cells in each sample was estimated from the amplification of reference gene primers within the assay. To quantify the absolute abundance of each unique TCRbeta CDR3 rearrangement, sequence reads were collapsed and filtered. For each sample, productive Simpson clonality was calculated by taking the square root of Simpson's diversity index across productive rearrangements. The table comes from immuneACCESS by way of TCRdb, which keeps in-frame sequences with V and J called. Part of the clones is missing from these tables; in studies checked, under half for an unresolved V gene and the rest for unknown reasons. Clone size and the V and J calls come from that table; the DNA yielded D and trimming. Within this sample are 100,000 to 150,000 clones, with approximately 90% of them counted one time only. 25% to 30% of the sample is in the top ten clones.

The paper's findings and limits, for the study overall: The amount of clinical and demographic metadata varied by source and participant and was provided uncurated.

The source of this sequence is a man aged 70-80 years with active or convalescent COVID-19. The chain was built from TRBV30 and TRBJ1-2; perhaps TRBD1 is the D gene, with 5 bases matching. Material for sequencing was peripheral blood. Read as DNA, the sequence is TGTGCCTGGAGTCGTTGGGGACGGGGGAGTTTAGGTGGCTACACCTTC. This codes for CAWSRWGRGSLGGYTF.